This T cell receptor beta chain comes out of a study of OX40 agonist ivuxolimab in advanced cancers. Study-level background: The drug used for patients, ivuxolimab, was an agonistic anti-OX40 (CD134) antibody. Overall study findings and caveats: The CD4+ and CD8+ T cells in the blood had expanded clonally by week 6 at 0.1 to 3.0 mg/kg.

CDR1 is LNHDA and CDR2 is SQIVND in the germline V gene (reference sequence). Deletions cut 9 bases from V and 4 bases from J, with 15 bases between. This CDR3 is built from 13 residues. Note on this clone: Antigen specificity is unknown.

The assay was immunoSEQ multiplex PCR, and TCRdb's table has in-frame clones only and misses some. The data contain about 58,000 clones, roughly four fifths of them seen just once; the ten biggest clones take up 0.75%. The chain combines TRBV19 with TRBJ2-5, with D hard to call. The sequencing here drew on CD4+ or CD8+ T cells sorted from blood, taken in a trial of the OX40 agonist ivuxolimab. The source of this sequence is an adult with an advanced solid tumor such as melanoma, head and neck, liver or kidney cancer. The CDR3, as DNA: TGTGCCAGCGCCTACAGAGCAGGAGAGACCCAGTACTTC. Amino acid sequence: CASAYRAGETQYF. The complete variable domain, with remaining parts taken from reference TRBV19 and TRBJ2-5, reads DGGITQSPKYLFRKEGQNVTLSCEQNLNHDAMYWYRQDPGQGLRLIYYSQIVNDFQKGDIAEGYSVSREKKESFPLTVTSAQKNPTAFYLCASAYRAGETQYFGPGTRLLVL.